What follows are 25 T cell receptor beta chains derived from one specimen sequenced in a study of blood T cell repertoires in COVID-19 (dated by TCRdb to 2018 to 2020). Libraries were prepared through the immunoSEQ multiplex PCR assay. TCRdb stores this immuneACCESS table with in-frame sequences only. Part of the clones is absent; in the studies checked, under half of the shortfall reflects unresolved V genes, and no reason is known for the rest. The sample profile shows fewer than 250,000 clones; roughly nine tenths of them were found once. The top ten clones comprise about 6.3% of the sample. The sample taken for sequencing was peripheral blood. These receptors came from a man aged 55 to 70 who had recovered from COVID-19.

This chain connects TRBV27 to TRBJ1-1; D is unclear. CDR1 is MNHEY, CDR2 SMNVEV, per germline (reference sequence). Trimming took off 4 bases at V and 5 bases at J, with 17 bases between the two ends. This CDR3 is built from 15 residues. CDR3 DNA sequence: TGTGCCAGCAGTTCCCGGTGGGAGGGTTGGACTGAAGCTTTCTTT. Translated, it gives CASSSRWEGWTEAFF.

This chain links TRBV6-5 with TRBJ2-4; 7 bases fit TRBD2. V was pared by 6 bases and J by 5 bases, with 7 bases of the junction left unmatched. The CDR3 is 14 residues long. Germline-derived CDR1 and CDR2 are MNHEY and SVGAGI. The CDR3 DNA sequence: TGTGCCAGCAGGGGGGGGACTGTCGAAAACATTCAGTACTTC. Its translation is CASRGGTVENIQYF.

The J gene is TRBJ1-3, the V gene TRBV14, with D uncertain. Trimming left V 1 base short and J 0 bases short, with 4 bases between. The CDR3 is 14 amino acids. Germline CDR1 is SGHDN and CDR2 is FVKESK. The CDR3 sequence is CASSQAHSGNTIYF. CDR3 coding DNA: TGTGCCAGCAGCCAAGCCCACTCTGGAAACACCATATATTTT. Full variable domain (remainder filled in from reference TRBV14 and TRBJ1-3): EAGVTQFPSHSVIEKGQTVTLRCDPISGHDNLYWYRRVMGKEIKFLLHFVKESKQDESGMPNNRFLAERTGGTYSTLKVQPAELEDSGVYFCASSQAHSGNTIYFGEGSWLTVV.

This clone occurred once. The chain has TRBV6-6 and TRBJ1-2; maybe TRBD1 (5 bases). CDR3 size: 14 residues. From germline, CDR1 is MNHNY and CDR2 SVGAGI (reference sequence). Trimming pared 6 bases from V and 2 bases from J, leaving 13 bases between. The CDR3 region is CASSKPTGNYGYTF. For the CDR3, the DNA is TGTGCCAGCAGCAAACCTACAGGAAACTATGGCTACACCTTC.

The CDR3 DNA sequence: TGTGCCACCCCTGACAGGCCTCTCTCCTACGAGCAGTACTTC. This encodes CATPDRPLSYEQYF. The J gene is TRBJ2-7, the V gene TRBV24-1, with D tentatively TRBD1 (6 bases). The CDR3 is 14 residues long. Germline CDR1 KGHDR, CDR2 SFDVKD. Trimming cost V 9 bases and J 0 bases, with 14 bases left between them.

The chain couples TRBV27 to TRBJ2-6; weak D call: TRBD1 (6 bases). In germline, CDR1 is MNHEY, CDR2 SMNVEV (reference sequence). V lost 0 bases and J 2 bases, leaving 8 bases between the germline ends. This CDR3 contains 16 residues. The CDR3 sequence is CASSLSGTTGANVLTF. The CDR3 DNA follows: TGTGCCAGCAGTTTATCCGGGACAACTGGGGCCAACGTCCTGACTTTC.

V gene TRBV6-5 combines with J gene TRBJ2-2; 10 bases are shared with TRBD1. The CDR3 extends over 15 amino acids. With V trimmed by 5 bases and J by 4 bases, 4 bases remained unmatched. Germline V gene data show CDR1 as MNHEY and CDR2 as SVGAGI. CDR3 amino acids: CASSRQGAPTGELFF. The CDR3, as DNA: TGTGCCAGCAGTCGACAGGGGGCGCCCACCGGGGAGCTGTTTTTT.

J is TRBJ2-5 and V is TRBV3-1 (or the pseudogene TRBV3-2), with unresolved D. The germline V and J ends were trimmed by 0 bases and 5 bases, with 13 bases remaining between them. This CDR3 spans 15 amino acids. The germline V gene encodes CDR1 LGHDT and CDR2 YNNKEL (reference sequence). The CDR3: CASSQESVRRETQYF. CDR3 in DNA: TGTGCCAGCAGCCAAGAGTCGGTACGCCGGGAGACCCAGTACTTC.

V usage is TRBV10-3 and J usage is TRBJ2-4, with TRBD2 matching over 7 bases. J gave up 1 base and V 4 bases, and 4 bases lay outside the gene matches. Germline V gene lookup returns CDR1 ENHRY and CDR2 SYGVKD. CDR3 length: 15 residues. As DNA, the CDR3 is TGTGCCATCAGTGTTGCGGGAGCGGCCAAAAACATTCAGTACTTC. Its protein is CAISVAGAAKNIQYF.

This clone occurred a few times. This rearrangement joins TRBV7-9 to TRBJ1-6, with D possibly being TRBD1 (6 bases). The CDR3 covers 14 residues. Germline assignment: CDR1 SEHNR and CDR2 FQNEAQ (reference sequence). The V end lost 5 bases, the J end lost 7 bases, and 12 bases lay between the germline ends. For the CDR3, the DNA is TGTGCCAGCAGCGCACAGGGAGAAAATTCACCCCTCCACTTT. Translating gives CASSAQGENSPLHF.

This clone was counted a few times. CDR3 DNA: TGTGCCAGCAGCCAAGCGGGATCCACGGGACTAGCGGTTGAGCAGTTCTTC. Encoded protein: CASSQAGSTGLAVEQFF. The V and J genes are TRBV4-2 and TRBJ2-1; 11 bases fit TRBD2. The germline V gene has CDR1 LGHNA and CDR2 YNFKEQ. V trimming: 1 base; J trimming: 9 bases; junction bases outside the gene matches: 11. CDR3 size: 17 residues.

The DNA for the CDR3 is TGTGCCAGCAGCTTGTCAGGGAATCAGCCCCAGCATTTT. Translating it yields CASSLSGNQPQHF. The genes are TRBV7-3 and TRBJ1-5, with D perhaps matching TRBD1 (5 bases). The germline CDR1 and CDR2 sequences are SGHTA and FQGTGA. The CDR3 loop spans 13 amino acids. Trimming removed 3 bases at V and 4 bases at J, with 7 bases between.

The CDR3 loop is CATGGTSGNTIYF. CDR3 coding DNA: TGTGCCACAGGGGGGACGTCTGGAAACACCATATATTTT. V and J are TRBV19 and TRBJ1-3, with 7 positions matching TRBD1. The CDR3 is made up of 13 amino acids. With 10 bases clipped from V and 1 base from J, the junction kept 4 bases outside the gene matches. Per germline, CDR1 LNHDA and CDR2 SQIVND (reference sequence).

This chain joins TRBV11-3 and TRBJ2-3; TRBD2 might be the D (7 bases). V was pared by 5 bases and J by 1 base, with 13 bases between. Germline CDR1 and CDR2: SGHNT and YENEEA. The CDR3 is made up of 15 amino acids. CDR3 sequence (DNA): TGTGCCAGCAGCCGCAGGGAGGGGGGCACAGATACGCAGTATTTT. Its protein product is CASSRREGGTDTQYF.

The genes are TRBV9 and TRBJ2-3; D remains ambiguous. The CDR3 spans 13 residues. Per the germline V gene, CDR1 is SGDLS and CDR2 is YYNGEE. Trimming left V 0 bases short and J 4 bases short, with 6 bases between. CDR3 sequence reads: CASSVAGADTQYF. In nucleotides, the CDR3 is TGTGCCAGCAGCGTAGCGGGTGCAGATACGCAGTATTTT.

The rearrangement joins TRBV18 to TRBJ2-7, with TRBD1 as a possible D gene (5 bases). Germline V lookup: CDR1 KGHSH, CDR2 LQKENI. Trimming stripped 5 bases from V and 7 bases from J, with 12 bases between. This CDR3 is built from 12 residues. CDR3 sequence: CASSGIRTEQYF. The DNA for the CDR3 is TGTGCCAGCTCAGGAATAAGGACAGAGCAGTACTTC.

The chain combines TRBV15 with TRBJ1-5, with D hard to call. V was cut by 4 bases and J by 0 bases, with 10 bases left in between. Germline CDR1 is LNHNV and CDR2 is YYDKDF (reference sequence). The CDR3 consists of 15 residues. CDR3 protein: CATSTQRGSNQPQHF. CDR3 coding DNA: TGTGCCACCAGCACCCAGCGGGGTAGCAATCAGCCCCAGCATTTT.

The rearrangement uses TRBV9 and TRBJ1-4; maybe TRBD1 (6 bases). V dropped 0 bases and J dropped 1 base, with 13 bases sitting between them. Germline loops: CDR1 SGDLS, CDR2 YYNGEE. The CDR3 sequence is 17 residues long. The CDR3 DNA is TGTGCCAGCAGCGTAGGAACAGGGCGAGTAACTAATGAAAAACTGTTTTTT. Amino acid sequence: CASSVGTGRVTNEKLFF.

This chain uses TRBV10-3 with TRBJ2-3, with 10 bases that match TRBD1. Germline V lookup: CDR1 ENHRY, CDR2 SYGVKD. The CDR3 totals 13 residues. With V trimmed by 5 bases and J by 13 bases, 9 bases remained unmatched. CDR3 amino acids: CAISSYGQGDKYF. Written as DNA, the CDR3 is TGTGCCATCAGTAGTTACGGACAGGGGGATAAGTATTTT.

The CDR3 protein is CASSLPGLDQFF. The DNA for the CDR3 is TGTGCCAGCAGCTTGCCGGGACTAGACCAGTTCTTC. The chain recombines TRBV5-4 with TRBJ2-1; 8 bases align to TRBD2. There are 12 residues in the CDR3. V dropped 1 base and J dropped 13; count of bases not matched to a gene: 4. Looked up from germline, CDR1 is SGHNT and CDR2 is YYREEE (reference sequence).

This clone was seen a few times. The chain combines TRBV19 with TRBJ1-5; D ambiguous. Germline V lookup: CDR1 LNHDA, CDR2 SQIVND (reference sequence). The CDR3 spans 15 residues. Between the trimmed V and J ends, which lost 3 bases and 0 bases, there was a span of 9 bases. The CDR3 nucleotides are TGTGCCAGTAGTATTGGGCTGAATAGCAATCAGCCCCAGCATTTT. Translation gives CASSIGLNSNQPQHF.

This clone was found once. The CDR3 nucleotides read TGTGCCAGCAGCGTTAGACAGGGGCTCTATGGCTACACCTTC. The encoded protein is CASSVRQGLYGYTF. V gene TRBV5-4 combines with J gene TRBJ1-2; 8 bases match TRBD1. Germline assignment: CDR1 SGHNT and CDR2 YYREEE (reference sequence). CDR3 length: 14 residues. V lost 4 bases, J lost 4 bases, and 6 bases stayed unmatched.

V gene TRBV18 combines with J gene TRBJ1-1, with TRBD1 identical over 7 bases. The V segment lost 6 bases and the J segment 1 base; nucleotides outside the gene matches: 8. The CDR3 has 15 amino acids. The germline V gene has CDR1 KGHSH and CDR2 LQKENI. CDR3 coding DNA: TGTGCCAGCTCCAGGGGGAAGGGATCGAACACTGAAGCTTTCTTT. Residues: CASSRGKGSNTEAFF. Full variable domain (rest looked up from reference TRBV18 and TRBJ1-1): NAGVMQNPRHLVRRRGQEARLRCSPMKGHSHVYWYRQLPEEGLKFMVYLQKENIIDESGMPKERFSAEFPKEGPSILRIQQVVRGDSAAYFCASSRGKGSNTEAFFGQGTRLTVV.

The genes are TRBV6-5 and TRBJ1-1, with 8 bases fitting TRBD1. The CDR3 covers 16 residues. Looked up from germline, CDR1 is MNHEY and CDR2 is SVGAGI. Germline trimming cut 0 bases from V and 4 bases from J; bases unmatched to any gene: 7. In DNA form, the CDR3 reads TGTGCCAGCAGTTACTCGCAATTGGACAGGGCCACTGAAGCTTTCTTT. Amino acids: CASSYSQLDRATEAFF.

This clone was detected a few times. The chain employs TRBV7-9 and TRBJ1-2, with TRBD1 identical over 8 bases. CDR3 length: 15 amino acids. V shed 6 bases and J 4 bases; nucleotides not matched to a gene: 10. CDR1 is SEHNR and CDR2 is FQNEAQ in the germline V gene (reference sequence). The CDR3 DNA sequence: TGTGCCAGCAGTCGGCCCTATACAGGGGGCTATGGCTACACCTTC. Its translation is CASSRPYTGGYGYTF.